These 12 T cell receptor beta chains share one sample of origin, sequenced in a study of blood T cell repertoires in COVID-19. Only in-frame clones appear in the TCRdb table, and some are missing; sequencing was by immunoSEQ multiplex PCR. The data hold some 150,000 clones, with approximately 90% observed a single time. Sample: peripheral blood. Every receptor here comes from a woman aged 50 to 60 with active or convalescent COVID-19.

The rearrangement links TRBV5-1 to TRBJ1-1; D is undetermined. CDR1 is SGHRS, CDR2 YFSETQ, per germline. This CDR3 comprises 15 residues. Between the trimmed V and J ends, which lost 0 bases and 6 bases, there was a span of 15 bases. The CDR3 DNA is TGCGCCAGCAGCTTGGCCGGCGGTTTTGGCGCTGAAGCTTTCTTT. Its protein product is CASSLAGGFGAEAFF.

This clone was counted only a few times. The CDR3 nucleotides read TGTGCCAGCAGTCCCTCTACGAGGAACACTGAAGCTTTCTTT. It translates to CASSPSTRNTEAFF. The V call is TRBV28, the J call TRBJ1-1; D remains ambiguous. This CDR3 has 14 amino acids. CDR1 is MDHEN and CDR2 is SYDVKM in the germline V gene. V was cut by 5 bases and J by 1 base, with 11 bases left in between.

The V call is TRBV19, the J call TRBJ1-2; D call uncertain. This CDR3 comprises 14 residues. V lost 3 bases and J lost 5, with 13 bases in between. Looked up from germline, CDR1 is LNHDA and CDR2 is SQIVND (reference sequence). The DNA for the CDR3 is TGTGCCAGTAGTATGGGCACAGCAATTTATGGCTACACCTTC. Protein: CASSMGTAIYGYTF.

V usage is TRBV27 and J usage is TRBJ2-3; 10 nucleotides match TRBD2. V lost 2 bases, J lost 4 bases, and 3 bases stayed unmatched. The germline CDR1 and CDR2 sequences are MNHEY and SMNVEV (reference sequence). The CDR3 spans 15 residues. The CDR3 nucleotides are TGTGCCAGCAGTTTAGCTAGCGGGAGACCAGATACGCAGTATTTT. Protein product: CASSLASGRPDTQYF.

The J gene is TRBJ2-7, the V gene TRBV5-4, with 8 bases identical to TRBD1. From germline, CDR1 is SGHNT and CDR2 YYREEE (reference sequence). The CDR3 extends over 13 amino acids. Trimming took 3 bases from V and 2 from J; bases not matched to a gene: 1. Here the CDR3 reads CASSWTGTYEQYF. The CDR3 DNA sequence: TGTGCCAGCAGCTGGACAGGGACCTACGAGCAGTACTTC.

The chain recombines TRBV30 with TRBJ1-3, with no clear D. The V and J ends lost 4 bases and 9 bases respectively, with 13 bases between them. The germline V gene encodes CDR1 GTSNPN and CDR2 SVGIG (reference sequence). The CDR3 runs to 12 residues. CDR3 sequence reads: CAWKWRRSTIYF. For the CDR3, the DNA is TGTGCCTGGAAATGGCGACGGAGCACCATATATTTT.

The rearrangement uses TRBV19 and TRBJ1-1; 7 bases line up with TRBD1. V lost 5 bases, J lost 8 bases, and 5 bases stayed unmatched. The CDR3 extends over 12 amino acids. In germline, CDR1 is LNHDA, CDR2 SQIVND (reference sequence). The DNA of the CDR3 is TGTGCCAGTAGTCGGTGGACAGGAGAAGCTTTCTTT. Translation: CASSRWTGEAFF.

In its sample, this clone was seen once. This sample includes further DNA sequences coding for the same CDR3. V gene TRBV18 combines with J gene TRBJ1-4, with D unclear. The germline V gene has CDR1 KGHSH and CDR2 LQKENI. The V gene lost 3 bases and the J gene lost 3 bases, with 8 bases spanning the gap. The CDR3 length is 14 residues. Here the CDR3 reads CASSPRGSNEKLFF. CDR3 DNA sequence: TGTGCCAGCTCACCCCGAGGATCTAATGAAAAACTGTTTTTT.

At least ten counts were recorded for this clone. CDR3 residues: CASSVSSGSNNEQFF. The CDR3 DNA sequence: TGTGCCAGCAGTGTGTCTAGCGGCAGCAACAATGAGCAGTTCTTC. The chain links TRBV2 to TRBJ2-1; 7 nucleotides align to TRBD2. Trimming cost V 4 bases and J 5 bases; bases outside gene matches: 8. The CDR3 has 15 amino acids. The germline gives CDR1 SNHLY, CDR2 FYNNEI. The whole variable domain, filled in from reference TRBV2 and TRBJ2-1, reads EPEVTQTPSHQVTQMGQEVILRCVPISNHLYFYWYRQILGQKVEFLVSFYNNEISEKSEIFDDQFSVERPDGSNFTLKIRSTKLEDSAMYFCASSVSSGSNNEQFFGPGTRLTVL.

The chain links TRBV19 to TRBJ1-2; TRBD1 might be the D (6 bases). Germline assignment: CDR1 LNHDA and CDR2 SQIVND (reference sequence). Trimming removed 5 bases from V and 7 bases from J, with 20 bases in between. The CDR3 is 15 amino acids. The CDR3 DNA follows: TGTGCCAGTAGTTTTTTAGGCGCCAGGGGTGGTGGCTACACCTTC. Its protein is CASSFLGARGGGYTF. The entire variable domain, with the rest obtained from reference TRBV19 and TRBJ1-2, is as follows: DGGITQSPKYLFRKEGQNVTLSCEQNLNHDAMYWYRQDPGQGLRLIYYSQIVNDFQKGDIAEGYSVSREKKESFPLTVTSAQKNPTAFYLCASSFLGARGGGYTFGSGTRLTVV.

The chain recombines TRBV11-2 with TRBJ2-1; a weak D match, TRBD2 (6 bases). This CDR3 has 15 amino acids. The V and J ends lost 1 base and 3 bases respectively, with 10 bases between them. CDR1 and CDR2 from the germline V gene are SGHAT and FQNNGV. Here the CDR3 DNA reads TGTGCCAGCAGCTTAGGCGGGGATAGCTACAATGAGCAGTTCTTC. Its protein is CASSLGGDSYNEQFF. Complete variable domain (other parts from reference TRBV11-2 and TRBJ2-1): EAGVAQSPRYKIIEKRQSVAFWCNPISGHATLYWYQQILGQGPKLLIQFQNNGVVDDSQLPKDRFSAERLKGVDSTLKIQPAKLEDSAVYLCASSLGGDSYNEQFFGPGTRLTVL.

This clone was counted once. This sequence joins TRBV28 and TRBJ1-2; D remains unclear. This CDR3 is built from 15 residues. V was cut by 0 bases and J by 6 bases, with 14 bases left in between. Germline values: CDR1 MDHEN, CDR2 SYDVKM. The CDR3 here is CASSLWRAERNGYTF. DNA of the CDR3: TGTGCCAGCAGTTTATGGCGGGCCGAGAGGAATGGCTACACCTTC.